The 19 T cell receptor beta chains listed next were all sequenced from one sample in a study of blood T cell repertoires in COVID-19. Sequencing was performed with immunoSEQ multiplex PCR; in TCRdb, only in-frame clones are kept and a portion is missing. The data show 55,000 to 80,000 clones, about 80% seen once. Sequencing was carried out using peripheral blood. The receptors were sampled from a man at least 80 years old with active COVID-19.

The CDR3 nucleotides are TGTGCCAGCAGCTCCGGGGAGACCACAGATACGCAGTATTTT. Amino acids: CASSSGETTDTQYF. The rearrangement links TRBV11-3 to TRBJ2-3; tentatively, D is TRBD2 (5 bases). V was trimmed by 4 bases and J by 2 bases, leaving 10 bases between them. Germline loops: CDR1 SGHNT, CDR2 YENEEA. This CDR3 spans 14 amino acids.

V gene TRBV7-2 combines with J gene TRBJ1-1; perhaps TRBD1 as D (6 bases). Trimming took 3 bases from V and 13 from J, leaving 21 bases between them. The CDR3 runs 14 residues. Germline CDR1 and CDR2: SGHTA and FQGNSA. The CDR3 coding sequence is TGTGCCAGCAGCTTGGAAGGGGGAAACCGTATGGTTTTCTTT. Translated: CASSLEGGNRMVFF.

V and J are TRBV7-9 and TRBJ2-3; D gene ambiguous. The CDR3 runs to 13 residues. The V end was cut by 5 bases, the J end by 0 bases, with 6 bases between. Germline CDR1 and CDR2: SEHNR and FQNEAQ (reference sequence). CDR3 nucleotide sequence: TGTGCCAGCAGCCCTATCAGCACAGATACGCAGTATTTT. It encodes CASSPISTDTQYF.

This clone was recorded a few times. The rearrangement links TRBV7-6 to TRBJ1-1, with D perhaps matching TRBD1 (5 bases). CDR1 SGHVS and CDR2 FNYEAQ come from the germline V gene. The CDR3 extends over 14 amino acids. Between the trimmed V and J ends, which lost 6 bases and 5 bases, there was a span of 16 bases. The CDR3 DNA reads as TGTGCCAGCAGTCTTAGGGGCGGCAGGACTGAAGCTTTCTTT. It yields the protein CASSLRGGRTEAFF.

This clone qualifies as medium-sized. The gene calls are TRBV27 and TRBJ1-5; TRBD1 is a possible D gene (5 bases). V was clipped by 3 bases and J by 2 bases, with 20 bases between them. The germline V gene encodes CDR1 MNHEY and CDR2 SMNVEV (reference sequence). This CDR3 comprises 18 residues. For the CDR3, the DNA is TGTGCCAGCAGTTTTGCCCCGGCAGGGTCTGGGGGCAATCAGCCCCAGCATTTT. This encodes CASSFAPAGSGGNQPQHF.

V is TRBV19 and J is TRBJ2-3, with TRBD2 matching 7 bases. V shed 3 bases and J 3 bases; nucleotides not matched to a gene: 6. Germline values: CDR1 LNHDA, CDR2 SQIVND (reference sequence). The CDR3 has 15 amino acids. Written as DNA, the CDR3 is TGTGCCAGTAGTATCGGAGCGGGAAAGACAGATACGCAGTATTTT. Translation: CASSIGAGKTDTQYF.

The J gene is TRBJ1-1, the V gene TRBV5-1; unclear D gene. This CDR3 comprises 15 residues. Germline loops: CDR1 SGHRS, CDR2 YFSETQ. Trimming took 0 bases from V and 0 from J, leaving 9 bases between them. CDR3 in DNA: TGCGCCAGCAGCTTGGTATCAGTTCTGAACACTGAAGCTTTCTTT. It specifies CASSLVSVLNTEAFF. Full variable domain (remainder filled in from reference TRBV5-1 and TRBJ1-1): KAGVTQTPRYLIKTRGQQVTLSCSPISGHRSVSWYQQTPGQGLQFLFEYFSETQRNKGNFPGRFSGRQFSNSRSEMNVSTLELGDSALYLCASSLVSVLNTEAFFGQGTRLTVV.

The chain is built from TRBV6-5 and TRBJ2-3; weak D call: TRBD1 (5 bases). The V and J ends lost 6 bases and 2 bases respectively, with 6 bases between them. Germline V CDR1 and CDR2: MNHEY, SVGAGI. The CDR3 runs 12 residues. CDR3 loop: CASRTVTDTQYF. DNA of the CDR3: TGTGCCAGCAGGACAGTCACAGATACGCAGTATTTT.

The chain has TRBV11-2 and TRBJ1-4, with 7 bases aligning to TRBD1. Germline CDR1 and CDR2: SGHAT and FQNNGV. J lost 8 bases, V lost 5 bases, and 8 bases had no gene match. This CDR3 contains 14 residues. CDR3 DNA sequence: TGTGCCAGCAGCCCCCGACAGGGAGTCGAAAAACTGTTTTTT. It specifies CASSPRQGVEKLFF.

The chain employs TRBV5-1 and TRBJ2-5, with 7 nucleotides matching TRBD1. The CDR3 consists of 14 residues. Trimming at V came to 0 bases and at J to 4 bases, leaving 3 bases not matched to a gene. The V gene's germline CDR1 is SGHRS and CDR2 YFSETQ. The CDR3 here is CASSLVGGGETQYF. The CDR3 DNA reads TGCGCCAGCAGCTTGGTAGGGGGCGGAGAGACCCAGTACTTC.

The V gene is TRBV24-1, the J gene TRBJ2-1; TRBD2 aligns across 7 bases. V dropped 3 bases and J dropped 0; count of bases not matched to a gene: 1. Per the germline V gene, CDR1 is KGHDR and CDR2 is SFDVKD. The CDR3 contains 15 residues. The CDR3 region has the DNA TGTGCCACCAGTGATGGGACTAACTCCTACAATGAGCAGTTCTTC. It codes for CATSDGTNSYNEQFF.

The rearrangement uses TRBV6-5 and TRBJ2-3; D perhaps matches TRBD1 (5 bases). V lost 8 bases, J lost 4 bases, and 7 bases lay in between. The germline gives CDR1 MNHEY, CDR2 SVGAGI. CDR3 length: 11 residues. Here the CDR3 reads CASPTADTQYF. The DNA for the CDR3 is TGTGCCAGCCCGACAGCAGATACGCAGTATTTT.

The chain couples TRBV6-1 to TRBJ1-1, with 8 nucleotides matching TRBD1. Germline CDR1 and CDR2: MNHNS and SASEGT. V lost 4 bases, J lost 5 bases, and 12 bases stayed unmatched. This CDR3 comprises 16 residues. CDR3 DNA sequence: TGTGCCAGCAGTGTCTCGTCTATCCAGGGGGCAACTGAAGCTTTCTTT. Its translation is CASSVSSIQGATEAFF.

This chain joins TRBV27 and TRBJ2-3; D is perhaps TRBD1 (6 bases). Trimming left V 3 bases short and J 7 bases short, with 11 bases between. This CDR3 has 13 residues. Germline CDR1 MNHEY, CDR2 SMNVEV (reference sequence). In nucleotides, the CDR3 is TGTGCCAGCAGTTTGGCAGGGGTGAATACGCAGTATTTT. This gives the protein CASSLAGVNTQYF.

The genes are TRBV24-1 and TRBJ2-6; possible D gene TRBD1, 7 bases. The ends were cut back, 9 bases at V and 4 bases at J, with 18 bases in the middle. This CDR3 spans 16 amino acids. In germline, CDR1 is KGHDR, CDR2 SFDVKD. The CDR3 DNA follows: TGTGCCACCGGCCCGGAGGGGGCGCAAGGGGCCAACGTCCTGACTTTC. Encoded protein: CATGPEGAQGANVLTF.

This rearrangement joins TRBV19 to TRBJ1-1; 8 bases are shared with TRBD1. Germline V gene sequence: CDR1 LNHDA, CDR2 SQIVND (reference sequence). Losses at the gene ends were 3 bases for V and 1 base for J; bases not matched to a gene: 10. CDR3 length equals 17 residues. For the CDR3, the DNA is TGTGCCAGTAGTATTGGGTCAGGGGGCACTTCGAACACTGAAGCTTTCTTT. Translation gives CASSIGSGGTSNTEAFF.

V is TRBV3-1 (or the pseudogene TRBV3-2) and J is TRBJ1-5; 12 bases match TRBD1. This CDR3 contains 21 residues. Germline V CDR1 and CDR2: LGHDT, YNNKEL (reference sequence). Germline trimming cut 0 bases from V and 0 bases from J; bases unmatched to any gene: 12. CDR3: CASSQEGQGAALLNSNQPQHF. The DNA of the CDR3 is TGTGCCAGCAGCCAAGAGGGACAGGGGGCTGCGTTACTTAATAGCAATCAGCCCCAGCATTTT.

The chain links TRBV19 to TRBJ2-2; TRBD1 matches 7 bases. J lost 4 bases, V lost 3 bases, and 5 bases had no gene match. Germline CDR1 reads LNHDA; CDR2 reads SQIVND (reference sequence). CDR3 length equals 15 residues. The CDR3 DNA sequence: TGTGCCAGTAGTATTGGACAGGTCACCACCGGGGAGCTGTTTTTT. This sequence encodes CASSIGQVTTGELFF.

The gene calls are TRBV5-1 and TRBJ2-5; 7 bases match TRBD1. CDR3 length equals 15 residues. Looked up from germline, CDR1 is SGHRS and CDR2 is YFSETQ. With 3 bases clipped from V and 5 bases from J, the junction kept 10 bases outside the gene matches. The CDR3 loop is CASSSGTEMVETQYF. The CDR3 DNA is TGCGCCAGCAGCTCGGGGACAGAAATGGTTGAGACCCAGTACTTC.